The rows below give T cell receptor beta chains drawn from one sample of a study of blood T cell repertoires in COVID-19. Here immunoSEQ multiplex PCR was the method, and the copy in TCRdb shows in-frame clones only, minus some. The repertoire consists of 140,000 to 150,000 clones, with around four fifths occurring once and the leading ten covering 6.2%. The material sequenced was PBMCs or T cells enriched from blood (not recorded which). These receptors all stem from a woman aged 40-49 years who had recovered from COVID-19. Each CDR3 is given with its conserved first and last residue. A D gene is named only where the DNA matches it firmly. A clone size is listed for some rows: how often the clone was seen (once, few, many), or a class if it is expanded.

abundance: -; d_gene: TRBD1; v_gene: TRBV19; j_gene: TRBJ1-2; CDR3aa: CASSWGTASNYGYTF; CDR3nt: TGTGCCAGTAGTTGGGGGACAGCGTCTAACTATGGCTACACCTTC
abundance: -; d_gene: -; v_gene: TRBV9; j_gene: TRBJ2-1; CDR3aa: CASSVQQESNEQFF; CDR3nt: TGTGCCAGCAGCGTGCAACAGGAGAGCAATGAGCAGTTCTTC
abundance: -; d_gene: TRBD1; v_gene: TRBV30; j_gene: TRBJ1-1; CDR3aa: CAWSRGVFMNTEAFF; CDR3nt: TGTGCCTGGAGCAGGGGGGTCTTCATGAACACTGAAGCTTTCTTT
abundance: -; d_gene: -; v_gene: TRBV11-3; j_gene: TRBJ2-2; CDR3aa: CATARGTGELFF; CDR3nt: TGTGCCACCGCGCGAGGCACCGGGGAGCTGTTTTTT
abundance: -; d_gene: -; v_gene: TRBV19; j_gene: TRBJ2-7; CDR3aa: CATREGGEQYF; CDR3nt: TGTGCCACCCGTGAGGGTGGAGAGCAGTACTTC
abundance: -; d_gene: TRBD2; v_gene: TRBV7-9; j_gene: TRBJ2-3; CDR3aa: CASSYSGSPDTQYF; CDR3nt: TGTGCCAGCAGCTATAGCGGGAGTCCAGATACGCAGTATTTT
abundance: -; d_gene: -; v_gene: TRBV10-1; j_gene: TRBJ2-1; CDR3aa: CASSQLGGDEQFF; CDR3nt: TGCGCCAGCAGTCAACTAGGCGGGGATGAGCAGTTCTTC
abundance: -; d_gene: -; v_gene: TRBV5-1; j_gene: TRBJ1-5; CDR3aa: CASSPSDPDQPQHF; CDR3nt: TGCGCCAGCAGCCCATCCGATCCGGATCAGCCCCAGCATTTT
abundance: -; d_gene: TRBD2; v_gene: TRBV6-5; j_gene: TRBJ2-7; CDR3aa: CASSRGTSGSGEQYF; CDR3nt: TGTGCCAGCTCCCGAGGCACTAGCGGGAGTGGAGAGCAGTACTTC
abundance: -; d_gene: TRBD2; v_gene: TRBV9; j_gene: TRBJ2-3; CDR3aa: CASSARDYRTDTQYF; CDR3nt: TGTGCCAGCAGCGCCCGGGACTACCGCACAGATACGCAGTATTTT
abundance: -; d_gene: -; v_gene: TRBV12-5; j_gene: TRBJ1-1; CDR3aa: CASGLSMNTEAFF; CDR3nt: TGTGCTAGTGGTTTGTCCATGAACACTGAAGCTTTCTTT
abundance: -; d_gene: -; v_gene: TRBV6-5; j_gene: TRBJ2-5; CDR3aa: CASSYSGSLYF; CDR3nt: TGTGCCAGCAGTTACTCCGGGTCCTTATACTTC
abundance: -; d_gene: -; v_gene: TRBV7-2; j_gene: TRBJ2-2; CDR3aa: CASSLQGTGELFF; CDR3nt: TGTGCCAGCAGCTTACAGGGGACCGGGGAGCTGTTTTTT
abundance: -; d_gene: -; v_gene: TRBV5-1; j_gene: TRBJ1-1; CDR3aa: CASSQAAMNTEAFF; CDR3nt: TGCGCCAGCAGCCAGGCAGCCATGAACACTGAAGCTTTCTTT
abundance: -; d_gene: TRBD1; v_gene: TRBV3-1/TRBV3-2; j_gene: TRBJ2-7; CDR3aa: CASSLIGTGSPEQYF; CDR3nt: TGTGCCAGCAGCCTAATCGGGACAGGTTCCCCCGAGCAGTACTTC
abundance: -; d_gene: -; v_gene: TRBV11-2; j_gene: TRBJ2-3; CDR3aa: CASSLEPTGTDTQYF; CDR3nt: TGTGCCAGCAGCTTAGAACCTACGGGAACAGATACGCAGTATTTT
abundance: -; d_gene: -; v_gene: TRBV27; j_gene: TRBJ2-5; CDR3aa: CASSPLAGQSRTQYF; CDR3nt: TGTGCCAGCAGCCCTCTGGCGGGACAGTCGAGGACCCAGTACTTC
abundance: once; d_gene: -; v_gene: TRBV5-1; j_gene: TRBJ2-1; CDR3aa: CASSLDAGNNEQFF; CDR3nt: TGCGCCAGCAGCTTGGACGCCGGGAACAATGAGCAGTTCTTC
abundance: -; d_gene: TRBD1; v_gene: TRBV9; j_gene: TRBJ2-1; CDR3aa: CASSRQGANNEQFF; CDR3nt: TGTGCCAGCAGCCGACAGGGGGCCAACAATGAGCAGTTCTTC
abundance: -; d_gene: TRBD1; v_gene: TRBV5-1; j_gene: TRBJ1-2; CDR3aa: CASSPRGGAYGYTF; CDR3nt: TGCGCCAGCAGCCCTCGAGGGGGCGCCTATGGCTACACCTTC
abundance: -; d_gene: -; v_gene: TRBV7-8; j_gene: TRBJ1-1; CDR3aa: CASSLGVGNTEAFF; CDR3nt: TGTGCCAGCAGCTTAGGAGTCGGGAACACTGAAGCTTTCTTT
abundance: once; d_gene: TRBD1; v_gene: TRBV9; j_gene: TRBJ1-2; CDR3aa: CASSAGQGDYGYTF; CDR3nt: TGTGCCAGCAGTGCTGGACAGGGAGACTATGGCTACACCTTC
abundance: -; d_gene: -; v_gene: TRBV30; j_gene: TRBJ1-5; CDR3aa: CAWSPSSREGQPQHF; CDR3nt: TGTGCCTGGAGTCCGTCCAGCAGGGAGGGGCAGCCCCAGCATTTT
abundance: -; d_gene: TRBD1; v_gene: TRBV30; j_gene: TRBJ1-2; CDR3aa: CAWTPDRGDYGYTF; CDR3nt: TGTGCCTGGACTCCGGACAGGGGGGACTATGGCTACACCTTC
abundance: -; d_gene: -; v_gene: TRBV5-4; j_gene: TRBJ2-3; CDR3aa: CASSFDTTGTQYF; CDR3nt: TGTGCCAGCAGCTTCGATACAACAGGGACGCAGTATTTT
abundance: once; d_gene: TRBD2; v_gene: TRBV4-1; j_gene: TRBJ2-1; CDR3aa: CASSPGTSGRMRNEQFF; CDR3nt: TGCGCCAGCAGCCCGGGGACTAGCGGGAGAATGAGGAATGAGCAGTTCTTC
abundance: -; d_gene: -; v_gene: TRBV15; j_gene: TRBJ1-1; CDR3aa: CATSAGDFETEAFF; CDR3nt: TGTGCCACCAGCGCAGGGGATTTTGAAACTGAAGCTTTCTTT
abundance: -; d_gene: -; v_gene: TRBV19; j_gene: TRBJ1-2; CDR3aa: CASSIDRPGQGYTF; CDR3nt: TGTGCCAGTAGTATAGATCGTCCAGGGCAAGGCTACACCTTC
abundance: -; d_gene: -; v_gene: TRBV7-3; j_gene: TRBJ1-2; CDR3aa: CASSLHGGQDFGYTF; CDR3nt: TGTGCCAGCAGCCTTCACGGGGGGCAGGACTTCGGCTACACCTTC
abundance: -; d_gene: TRBD1; v_gene: TRBV6-5; j_gene: TRBJ1-1; CDR3aa: CASSPGGFVSAEAFF; CDR3nt: TGTGCCAGCAGCCCAGGGGGCTTTGTATCGGCTGAAGCTTTCTTT
abundance: -; d_gene: -; v_gene: TRBV13; j_gene: TRBJ2-3; CDR3aa: CASSSDSRGTQYF; CDR3nt: TGTGCCAGCAGCTCCGACTCACGTGGTACGCAGTATTTT
abundance: -; d_gene: TRBD2; v_gene: TRBV6-2/TRBV6-3; j_gene: TRBJ2-3; CDR3aa: CASSYLAAGLTDTQYF; CDR3nt: TGTGCCAGCAGTTATTTGGCAGCGGGACTCACAGATACGCAGTATTTT
abundance: -; d_gene: -; v_gene: TRBV19; j_gene: TRBJ1-2; CDR3aa: CASSIRGEEGYTF; CDR3nt: TGTGCCAGTAGTATCCGGGGAGAGGAGGGCTACACCTTC
abundance: -; d_gene: TRBD1; v_gene: TRBV9; j_gene: TRBJ2-5; CDR3aa: CASSVTGAQETQYF; CDR3nt: TGTGCCAGCAGCGTGACAGGGGCCCAAGAGACCCAGTACTTC
abundance: once; d_gene: TRBD1; v_gene: TRBV3-1/TRBV3-2; j_gene: TRBJ2-7; CDR3aa: CASSYGQGRYEQYF; CDR3nt: TGTGCCAGCAGTTACGGACAGGGGCGATACGAGCAGTACTTC
abundance: few; d_gene: -; v_gene: TRBV10-3; j_gene: TRBJ1-2; CDR3aa: CAIRAQTTPRHDYGYTF; CDR3nt: TGTGCCATCAGGGCCCAAACAACTCCCAGGCATGACTATGGCTACACCTTC
abundance: few; d_gene: TRBD1; v_gene: TRBV3-1/TRBV3-2; j_gene: TRBJ1-2; CDR3aa: CASSQDDRVNGYTF; CDR3nt: TGTGCCAGCAGCCAAGATGACAGGGTGAATGGCTACACCTTC
abundance: -; d_gene: -; v_gene: TRBV7-9; j_gene: TRBJ1-1; CDR3aa: CASGQTGLTEAFF; CDR3nt: TGTGCCAGCGGCCAAACAGGGCTGACTGAAGCTTTCTTT
abundance: -; d_gene: TRBD1; v_gene: TRBV5-1; j_gene: TRBJ1-1; CDR3aa: CASSPNRDRGTEAFF; CDR3nt: TGCGCCAGCAGCCCGAACCGGGACAGGGGCACTGAAGCTTTCTTT
abundance: -; d_gene: -; v_gene: TRBV7-2; j_gene: TRBJ1-4; CDR3aa: CASSVGGIEKLFF; CDR3nt: TGTGCCAGCAGCGTAGGAGGGATCGAAAAACTGTTTTTT
abundance: few; d_gene: -; v_gene: TRBV9; j_gene: TRBJ2-2; CDR3aa: CASSVFSDPGTGELFF; CDR3nt: TGTGCCAGCAGCGTATTCTCTGATCCGGGAACCGGGGAGCTGTTTTTT
abundance: -; d_gene: TRBD1; v_gene: TRBV11-2; j_gene: TRBJ1-5; CDR3aa: CASSLGTGIIQPQHF; CDR3nt: TGTGCCAGCAGCTTAGGGACAGGGATAATCCAGCCCCAGCATTTT
abundance: -; d_gene: TRBD1; v_gene: TRBV28; j_gene: TRBJ1-2; CDR3aa: CASSLDRRGQGFGYTF; CDR3nt: TGTGCCAGCAGTTTAGACCGCCGGGGACAGGGTTTCGGCTACACCTTC
abundance: -; d_gene: -; v_gene: TRBV9; j_gene: TRBJ2-3; CDR3aa: CASTYVSHTDTQYF; CDR3nt: TGTGCCAGCACCTATGTTTCTCACACAGATACGCAGTATTTT
abundance: -; d_gene: -; v_gene: TRBV30; j_gene: TRBJ1-2; CDR3aa: CAWNLQGNIYGYTF; CDR3nt: TGTGCCTGGAATCTCCAGGGGAACATCTATGGCTACACCTTC
abundance: -; d_gene: TRBD2; v_gene: TRBV10-3; j_gene: TRBJ2-3; CDR3aa: CAISVGLAETDTQYF; CDR3nt: TGTGCCATCAGTGTAGGACTAGCGGAAACAGATACGCAGTATTTT
abundance: -; d_gene: -; v_gene: TRBV12-3/TRBV12-4; j_gene: TRBJ1-2; CDR3aa: CASSLAEIYGYTF; CDR3nt: TGTGCCAGCAGTTTAGCCGAGATCTATGGCTACACCTTC
abundance: -; d_gene: -; v_gene: TRBV5-6; j_gene: TRBJ1-1; CDR3aa: CASRWGHMNTEAFF; CDR3nt: TGTGCCAGCAGATGGGGACATATGAACACTGAAGCTTTCTTT
abundance: -; d_gene: TRBD1; v_gene: TRBV3-1/TRBV3-2; j_gene: TRBJ1-4; CDR3aa: CASSFEGQGLEKLFF; CDR3nt: TGTGCCAGCAGCTTCGAAGGACAGGGCCTTGAAAAACTGTTTTTT
abundance: once; d_gene: -; v_gene: TRBV19; j_gene: TRBJ1-5; CDR3aa: CASSPRDTSNQPQHF; CDR3nt: TGTGCCAGTAGTCCCCGGGACACTAGCAATCAGCCCCAGCATTTT
abundance: -; d_gene: -; v_gene: TRBV2; j_gene: TRBJ1-5; CDR3aa: CASSAIQGWNQPQHF; CDR3nt: TGTGCCAGCAGTGCAATTCAGGGGTGGAATCAGCCCCAGCATTTT
abundance: -; d_gene: TRBD1; v_gene: TRBV30; j_gene: TRBJ1-2; CDR3aa: CAWTRQGRNYGYTF; CDR3nt: TGTGCCTGGACCAGACAGGGGAGAAACTATGGCTACACCTTC
abundance: -; d_gene: TRBD2; v_gene: TRBV10-3; j_gene: TRBJ2-1; CDR3aa: CAISVAAGEYNEQFF; CDR3nt: TGTGCCATCAGTGTTGCAGCGGGGGAATACAATGAGCAGTTCTTC
abundance: -; d_gene: -; v_gene: TRBV29-1; j_gene: TRBJ1-1; CDR3aa: CSVEGNGDTEAFF; CDR3nt: TGCAGCGTTGAAGGTAACGGGGACACTGAAGCTTTCTTT
abundance: -; d_gene: -; v_gene: TRBV9; j_gene: TRBJ1-2; CDR3aa: CASSVDPGGTYGYTF; CDR3nt: TGTGCCAGCAGCGTAGACCCCGGGGGGACCTATGGCTACACCTTC